This T cell receptor (beta chain) came from a study of blood T cell repertoires in COVID-19. Across the whole study: The cDNA or gDNA used as material had been derived from T cells, B-cell-depleted T cells, or PBMCs.

This clone was counted a few times. The assay was immunoSEQ multiplex PCR, and TCRdb's table has in-frame clones only and misses some. The sample carries around 260,000 clones, 75% to 90% recorded once. Seattle participants joined during active infection and were tracked over time. The CDR3 totals 11 residues. V was cut by 4 bases and J by 4 bases, with 4 bases left in between. Material: peripheral blood. The chain combines TRBV12-3 or TRBV12-4 with TRBJ1-1; D is unresolved. This TCR came from a woman in her 70s with COVID-19, enrolled during active disease. This CDR3 reads CASSYGTEAFF. The CDR3 DNA is TGTGCCAGCAGTTACGGCACTGAAGCTTTCTTT.